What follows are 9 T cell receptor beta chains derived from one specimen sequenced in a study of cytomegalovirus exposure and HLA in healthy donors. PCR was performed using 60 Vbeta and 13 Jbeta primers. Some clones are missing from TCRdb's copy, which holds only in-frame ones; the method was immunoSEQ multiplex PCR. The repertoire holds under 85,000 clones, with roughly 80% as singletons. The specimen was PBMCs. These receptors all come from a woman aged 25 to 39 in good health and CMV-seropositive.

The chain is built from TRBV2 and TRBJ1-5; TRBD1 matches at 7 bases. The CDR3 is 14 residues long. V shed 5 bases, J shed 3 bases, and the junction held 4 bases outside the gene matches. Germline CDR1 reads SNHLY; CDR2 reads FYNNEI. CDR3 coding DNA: TGTGCCAGCAGTCCGGGACAGCTCAATCAGCCCCAGCATTTT. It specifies CASSPGQLNQPQHF.

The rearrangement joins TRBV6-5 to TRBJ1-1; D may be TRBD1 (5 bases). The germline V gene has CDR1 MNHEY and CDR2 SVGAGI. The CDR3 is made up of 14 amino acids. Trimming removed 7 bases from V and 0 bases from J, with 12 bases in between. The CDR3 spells CASNTPGMNTEAFF. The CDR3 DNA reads TGTGCCAGCAATACTCCAGGGATGAACACTGAAGCTTTCTTT.

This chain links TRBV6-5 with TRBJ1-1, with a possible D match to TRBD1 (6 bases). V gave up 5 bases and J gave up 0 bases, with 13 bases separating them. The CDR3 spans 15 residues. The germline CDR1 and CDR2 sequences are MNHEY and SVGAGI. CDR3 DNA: TGTGCCAGCAGTAACCGACAGGTTATGAACACTGAAGCTTTCTTT. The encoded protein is CASSNRQVMNTEAFF.

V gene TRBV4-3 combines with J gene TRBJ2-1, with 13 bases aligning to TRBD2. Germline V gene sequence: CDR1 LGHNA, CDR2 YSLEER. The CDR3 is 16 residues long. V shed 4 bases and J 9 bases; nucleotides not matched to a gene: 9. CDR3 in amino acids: CASSRETSGRRSEQFF. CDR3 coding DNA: TGCGCCAGCAGCCGAGAGACTAGCGGGAGGAGGAGTGAGCAGTTCTTC.

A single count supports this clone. The CDR3 DNA sequence: TGTGCCAGCAGCTTAGAAAGCGGGAGTTTTAGTGAGCAGTTCTTC. Its translation: CASSLESGSFSEQFF. The chain joins TRBV7-9 to TRBJ2-1; the match to TRBD2 covers 8 bases. Per germline, CDR1 SEHNR and CDR2 FQNEAQ (reference sequence). The length of the CDR3 is 15 residues. With 1 base clipped from V and 9 bases from J, the junction kept 8 bases outside the gene matches. The full variable domain, completed using reference TRBV7-9 and TRBJ2-1, is DTGVSQNPRHKITKRGQNVTFRCDPISEHNRLYWYRQTLGQGPEFLTYFQNEAQLEKSRLLSDRFSAERPKGSFSTLEIQRTEQGDSAMYLCASSLESGSFSEQFFGPGTRLTVL.

The CDR3 sequence: CASSPVGGRSNEQFF. CDR3 nucleotide sequence: TGTGCCAGCAGTCCAGTTGGGGGGAGGAGCAATGAGCAGTTCTTC. The chain uses TRBV6-5 and TRBJ2-1; maybe TRBD2 (6 bases). CDR1 is MNHEY and CDR2 is SVGAGI in the germline V gene. This CDR3 comprises 15 residues. V was shortened by 5 bases and J by 6 bases, with 17 bases between the two germline ends.

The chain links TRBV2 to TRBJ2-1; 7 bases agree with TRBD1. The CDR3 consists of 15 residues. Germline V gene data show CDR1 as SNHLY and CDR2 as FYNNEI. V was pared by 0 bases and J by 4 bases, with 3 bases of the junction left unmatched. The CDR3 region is CASSEARQGYNEQFF. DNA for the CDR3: TGTGCCAGCAGTGAAGCGCGACAGGGTTACAATGAGCAGTTCTTC.

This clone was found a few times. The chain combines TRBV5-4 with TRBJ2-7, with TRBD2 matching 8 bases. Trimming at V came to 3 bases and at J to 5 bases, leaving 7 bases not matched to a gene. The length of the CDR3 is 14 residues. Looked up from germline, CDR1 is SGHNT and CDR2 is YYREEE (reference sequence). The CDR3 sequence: CASSSAGVVNEQYF. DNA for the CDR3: TGTGCCAGCAGCTCAGCGGGAGTGGTAAACGAGCAGTACTTC.

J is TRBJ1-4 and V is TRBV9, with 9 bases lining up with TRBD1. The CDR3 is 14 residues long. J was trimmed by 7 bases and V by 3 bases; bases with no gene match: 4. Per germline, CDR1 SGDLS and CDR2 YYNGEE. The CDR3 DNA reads TGTGCCAGCAGCGAAGGACAGGGGAGTGAAAAACTGTTTTTT. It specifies CASSEGQGSEKLFF.